Listed below are T cell receptor beta chains from one sample, sequenced in a study of T cell responses to AZD1222 COVID-19 vaccine. Using immunoSEQ multiplex PCR, the repertoire was profiled, and TCRdb retains in-frame clones only, with some absent. The profile shows 150,000 to 200,000 clones, around 92% of them singletons. This material consisted of peripheral blood, taken on day 0 of AZD1222 vaccination. Receptors originate from an adult in good health. Both conserved end residues are part of each CDR3. D genes are given only for firm matches. Clone size appears in some rows only: once, few, many, or a class for an expanded clone.

d_gene	abundance	v_gene	j_gene	len	CDR3nt	CDR3aa
NA	NA	TRBV30	TRBJ1-3	16	TGTGCCTGGAGTAGAGCAGGACAGTACTCTGGAAACACCATATATTTT	CAWSRAGQYSGNTIYF
NA	NA	TRBV5-6	TRBJ1-4	16	TGTGCCAGCAGCTTGGGAGCGGCAGTTTCTAATGAAAAACTGTTTTTT	CASSLGAAVSNEKLFF
NA	NA	TRBV5-1	TRBJ1-4	14	TGCGCCAGCAGCGAGACAGCAACTAATGAAAAACTGTTTTTT	CASSETATNEKLFF
NA	once	TRBV5-6	TRBJ2-7	13	NA	CASTLGISYEQYF
NA	NA	TRBV5-1	TRBJ1-1	14	TGCGCCAGCAGCGGATCCATGGGATCGGATGAAGCTTTCTTT	CASSGSMGSDEAFF
NA	NA	TRBV7-2	TRBJ1-3	17	TGTGCCAGCAGCTTAGCCCCGGTGGAGTTCTCTGGAAACACCATATATTTT	CASSLAPVEFSGNTIYF
TRBD1	NA	TRBV15	TRBJ2-7	14	TGTGCCACCAGCAAAAACAGGGGCACCTACGAGCAGTACTTC	CATSKNRGTYEQYF
NA	once	TRBV28	TRBJ1-4	13	TGTGCCAGCATTCCCGGGATGGGTGAAAAACTGTTTTTT	CASIPGMGEKLFF
TRBD1	NA	TRBV24-1	TRBJ2-2	16	TGTGCCACCAGTGATCCCGGACAGGGGGATGCCGGGGAGCTGTTTTTT	CATSDPGQGDAGELFF
NA	NA	TRBV11-1	TRBJ2-1	16	TGTGCCAGCAGCTCCGGCGGGACAGCTCCGGGTAATGAGCAGTTCTTC	CASSSGGTAPGNEQFF
NA	once	TRBV6-5	TRBJ2-7	13	TGTGCCAGCAGCACCTTTGGAGGGGTCGAGCAGTACTTC	CASSTFGGVEQYF
NA	NA	TRBV5-6	TRBJ2-1	13	TGTGCCAGCAGCTTGGCGGTCTACAATGAGCAGTTCTTC	CASSLAVYNEQFF
NA	NA	TRBV7-9	TRBJ1-5	13	TGTGCCAGCAGCTTAGGAGATTCGCAGCCCCAGCATTTT	CASSLGDSQPQHF
NA	NA	TRBV11-2	TRBJ2-1	15	TGTGCCAGCAGCTTAAGTAAAAAGCTCCGGTTTGAGCAGTTCTTC	CASSLSKKLRFEQFF
NA	NA	TRBV4-1	TRBJ2-6	17	TGCGCCAGCAGCCAGGGGGCGCCCCTCTCTGGGGCCAACGTCCTGACTTTC	CASSQGAPLSGANVLTF
NA	NA	TRBV11-2	TRBJ2-5	16	TGTGCCAGCAGCTTAGTAGGAGGAGGGAACCAAGAGACCCAGTACTTC	CASSLVGGGNQETQYF
TRBD2	medium-sized	TRBV6-2/TRBV6-3	TRBJ2-1	15	TGTGCCAGCAGTCCGCGGACTAGCGGGGCTCATGAGCAGTTCTTC	CASSPRTSGAHEQFF
NA	NA	TRBV28	TRBJ2-4	16	TGTGCCAGCAGTTTAAGACAGGCACGAACCAAAAACATTCAGTACTTC	CASSLRQARTKNIQYF
NA	NA	TRBV6-5	TRBJ1-6	14	TGTGCCAGCAGTTTCCCTAACAGGGCTTCACCCCTCCACTTT	CASSFPNRASPLHF
TRBD1	NA	TRBV27	TRBJ2-7	16	TGTGCCAGCAGTCTAGGTAAATACAGGGGATCCTACGAGCAGTACTTC	CASSLGKYRGSYEQYF
TRBD1	NA	TRBV3-1/TRBV3-2	TRBJ1-4	14	TGTGCCAGCAGACCTGACAGGGGGAATGAAAAACTGTTTTTT	CASRPDRGNEKLFF
TRBD1	NA	TRBV6-5	TRBJ1-6	14	TGTGCCAGCACCTACGGGAGGGGGCATTCACCCCTCCACTTT	CASTYGRGHSPLHF
NA	NA	TRBV24-1	TRBJ2-2	13	TGTGCCACCAGTGGCCCGGACACCGGGGAGCTGTTTTTT	CATSGPDTGELFF
NA	NA	TRBV6-5	TRBJ1-5	14	TGTGCCAGCAGTAGGACAGATAGCAATCAGCCCCAGCATTTT	CASSRTDSNQPQHF
NA	NA	TRBV13	TRBJ1-4	14	TGTGCCAGCAGCTTATGGCAGGGTGGCGAAAAACTGTTTTTT	CASSLWQGGEKLFF
NA	NA	TRBV18	TRBJ1-2	15	TGTGCCAGCTCACCTATTGTGGACTTTAACTATGGCTACACCTTC	CASSPIVDFNYGYTF
TRBD1	once	TRBV19	TRBJ1-6	16	TGTGCCAGCCTAAATCCGGGACAGGGGACGAATTCACCCCTCCACTTT	CASLNPGQGTNSPLHF
NA	NA	TRBV5-1	TRBJ2-2	13	TGCGCCAGCAGCCGGCAGGCCACCGGGGAGCTGTTTTTT	CASSRQATGELFF
NA	NA	TRBV3-1/TRBV3-2	TRBJ1-4	16	TGTGCCAGCAGCCAAGATCTATCCTCAACTAATGAAAAACTGTTTTTT	CASSQDLSSTNEKLFF
NA	NA	TRBV12-2	TRBJ1-3	17	TGTGCAAGTCGCTTAGGATATGGACAGTTCTCTGGAAACACCATATATTTT	CASRLGYGQFSGNTIYF
NA	NA	TRBV28	TRBJ2-1	13	TGTGCCAGCAGCTTGGACGGATACAATGAGCAGTTCTTC	CASSLDGYNEQFF
NA	NA	TRBV5-6	TRBJ1-3	12	TGTGCCAGCACCGAAGGGGGAAACACCATATATTTT	CASTEGGNTIYF
TRBD1	NA	TRBV24-1	TRBJ2-1	17	TGTGCCACCAGTGACGCCCCCGGGACAGGGTGGTACAATGAGCAGTTCTTC	CATSDAPGTGWYNEQFF
NA	NA	TRBV18	TRBJ2-1	16	TGTGCCAGCTCTCCGAGTTCCCAGGGAAGTTACGATGAGCAGTTCTTC	CASSPSSQGSYDEQFF
NA	NA	TRBV7-3	TRBJ1-6	13	TGTGCCAGCAGCCCAGGGACAAATTCACCCCTCCACTTT	CASSPGTNSPLHF
NA	NA	TRBV4-1	TRBJ1-6	15	TGCGCCAGCAGCCAAGGCTGGCAAGTCAATTCACCCCTCCACTTT	CASSQGWQVNSPLHF
NA	few	TRBV11-2	TRBJ1-2	16	TGTGCCAGCAGCTTAGTTCGAGGGGCGCGAGGCTATGGCTACACCTTC	CASSLVRGARGYGYTF
NA	NA	TRBV6-4	TRBJ2-1	14	TGTGCCAGCAGTGACGGGGCGGAAGGGGATGAGCAGTTCTTC	CASSDGAEGDEQFF
TRBD2	NA	TRBV11-3	TRBJ2-1	15	TGTGCCAGCAGCCACGGGGGGGCCGCCTACAATGAGCAGTTCTTC	CASSHGGAAYNEQFF
NA	NA	TRBV18	TRBJ2-2	15	TGTGCCAGCTCACCAAGGTCCCTAGGGCCCGGGGAGCTGTTTTTT	CASSPRSLGPGELFF
TRBD1	once	TRBV6-5	TRBJ1-6	14	TGTGCCAGCAGTTACTCGACAGGGCCCTCACCCCTCCACTTT	CASSYSTGPSPLHF
NA	NA	TRBV6-5	TRBJ1-1	14	TGTGCCAGCAGTTACTCGGGGGGCTTGACTGAAGCTTTCTTT	CASSYSGGLTEAFF
NA	NA	TRBV5-1	TRBJ2-7	15	TGCGCCAGCAGCACGGGGGGCTTTACAACCTACGAGCAGTACTTC	CASSTGGFTTYEQYF
NA	NA	TRBV28	TRBJ1-5	14	TGTGCCAGCAGTGTTTGGAGCCGCGTCGAGCCCCAGCATTTT	CASSVWSRVEPQHF
NA	NA	TRBV5-6	TRBJ1-2	13	TGTGCCAGCAGCTTGGAGGAGGGCTATGGCTACACCTTC	CASSLEEGYGYTF